These 3 T cell receptor beta chains were sequenced from one sample in a study of early stage breast cancer tumors. Only in-frame clones appear in the TCRdb table, and some are missing; sequencing was by immunoSEQ multiplex PCR. The top ten clones hold about 1.4% of a sample with approximately 52,000 clones, roughly four fifths of them seen once. Sequencing was carried out using blood. The receptors here all came from a person in their fifties with breast cancer.

V and J are TRBV7-2 and TRBJ1-2; D gene unclear. V was pared by 1 base and J by 2 bases, with 11 bases between. From germline, CDR1 is SGHTA and CDR2 FQGNSA. This CDR3 spans 15 amino acids. CDR3 sequence reads: CASSLVTSANYGYTF. DNA of the CDR3: TGTGCCAGCAGCTTAGTGACCTCGGCCAACTATGGCTACACCTTC.

The chain couples TRBV30 to TRBJ1-6; tentatively, D is TRBD1 (5 bases). CDR1 is GTSNPN, CDR2 SVGIG, per germline (reference sequence). The CDR3 has 18 amino acids. V was trimmed by 2 bases and J by 0 bases, leaving 17 bases between them. The CDR3 coding sequence is TGTGCCTGGAGTTGGGGGGTTCTTTCTGACTCCTATAATTCACCCCTCCACTTT. Amino acids: CAWSWGVLSDSYNSPLHF.

CDR3 DNA sequence: TGTGCCATCAGTGCTGGGACAGGGTTTTCCTACGAGCAGTACTTC. It is translated as CAISAGTGFSYEQYF. This rearrangement joins TRBV10-3 to TRBJ2-7, with 9 bases aligning to TRBD1. Germline loops: CDR1 ENHRY, CDR2 SYGVKD. The CDR3 totals 15 residues. The J segment lost 1 base and the V segment lost 4 bases, leaving 5 bases of the junction unmatched.